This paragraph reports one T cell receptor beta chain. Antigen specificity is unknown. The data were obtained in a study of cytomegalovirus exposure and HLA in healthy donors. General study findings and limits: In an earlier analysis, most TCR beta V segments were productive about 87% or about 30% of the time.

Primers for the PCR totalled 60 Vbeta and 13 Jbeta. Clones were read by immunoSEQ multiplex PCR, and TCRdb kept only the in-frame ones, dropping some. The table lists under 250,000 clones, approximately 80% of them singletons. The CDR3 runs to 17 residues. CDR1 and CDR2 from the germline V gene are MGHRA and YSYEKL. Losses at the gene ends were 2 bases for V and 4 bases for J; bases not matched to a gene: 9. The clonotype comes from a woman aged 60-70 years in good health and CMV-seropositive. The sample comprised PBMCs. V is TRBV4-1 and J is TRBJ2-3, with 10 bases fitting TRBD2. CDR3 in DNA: TGCGCCAGCAGCCAAAGGGGCCAGCGGGGGGGGGCAGATACGCAGTATTTT. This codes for CASSQRGQRGGADTQYF.